Listed below are T cell receptor beta chains from one sample, sequenced in a study of beta chain features in type 1 diabetes. Assay used: immunoSEQ multiplex PCR; TCRdb lists only in-frame clones, some missing. The data show more than 130,000 clones, 6.9% seen once. Sequencing used central memory CD4+ T cells from blood. These receptors all stem from a woman aged 25 to 39 in good health. CDR3s include the opening cysteine and the closing phenylalanine or tryptophan. Fields, in order: J gene, D gene, V gene, clone size, CDR3 protein, CDR3 DNA. D genes are given only for firm matches. Rows give clone size only sometimes, using once, few, many, or a class for an expanded clone.

>TRBJ2-3|NA|TRBV6-6|NA
CASSPGTDTQYF
TGTGCCAGCAGCCCCGGTACAGATACGCAGTATTTT
>TRBJ2-5|NA|TRBV28|few
CASSSGFRGSRQTQYF
TGTGCCAGCAGTTCGGGATTCAGGGGATCCCGTCAGACCCAGTACTTC
>TRBJ1-5|NA|TRBV15|NA
CATSREVAGFNQPQHF
TGTGCCACCAGCAGAGAGGTTGCAGGCTTCAATCAGCCCCAGCATTTT
>TRBJ2-1|TRBD1|TRBV28|few
CASRGPTGAEQFF
TGTGCCAGCAGGGGCCCCACAGGGGCTGAGCAGTTCTTC
>TRBJ2-4|TRBD1|TRBV6-5|NA
CASSPGQGEHIQYF
TGTGCCAGCAGCCCTGGACAGGGGGAACACATTCAGTACTTC
>TRBJ2-7|NA|TRBV7-6|NA
CASSSEVASYEQYF
TGTGCCAGCAGCTCCGAGGTTGCATCCTACGAGCAGTACTTC
>TRBJ2-7|TRBD2|TRBV2|NA
CASSSAAGTSGKQYF
TGTGCCAGCAGTTCCGCTGCGGGGACTAGCGGGAAACAGTACTTC
>TRBJ2-3|TRBD1|TRBV30|few
CAWSVQGATDTQYF
TGTGCCTGGAGTGTACAGGGGGCGACAGATACGCAGTATTTT
>TRBJ2-1|TRBD2|TRBV6-1|few
CASGLAGSNEQFF
TGTGCCAGTGGACTAGCGGGAAGCAATGAGCAGTTCTTC
>TRBJ2-1|NA|TRBV28|NA
CASSLVQGMRFF
TGTGCCAGCAGTTTAGTGCAGGGGATGCGGTTCTTC
>TRBJ2-5|NA|TRBV7-2|few
CASSWGPTETQYF
TGTGCCAGCAGCTGGGGGCCTACGGAGACCCAGTACTTC
>TRBJ2-7|TRBD1|TRBV28|few
CASSNYQGVSYEQYF
TGTGCCAGCAGTAATTACCAGGGGGTCTCCTACGAGCAGTACTTC
>TRBJ2-1|TRBD2|TRBV30|few
CAWSQGLAGRSYNEQFF
TGTGCCTGGAGTCAGGGACTAGCGGGACGCTCCTACAATGAGCAGTTCTTC
>TRBJ2-1|TRBD1|TRBV5-8|NA
CASSRTGMTHEQFF
TGTGCCAGCAGCAGGACAGGGATGACACATGAGCAGTTCTTC
>TRBJ2-1|TRBD1|TRBV28|many
CASSSPWKGANEQFF
TGTGCCAGCAGTTCCCCCTGGAAGGGGGCAAATGAGCAGTTCTTC
>TRBJ2-5|TRBD1|TRBV5-4|NA
CASSFRGSIQETQYF
TGTGCCAGCAGCTTCAGGGGGTCGATCCAAGAGACCCAGTACTTC
>TRBJ2-3|TRBD2|TRBV7-3|NA
CASSSGLAGVDTQYF
TGTGCCAGCAGCTCCGGACTAGCGGGGGTAGATACGCAGTATTTT
>TRBJ1-1|TRBD1|TRBV7-9|many
CASRPGQGTNTEAFF
TGTGCCAGCAGACCCGGACAGGGGACGAACACTGAAGCTTTCTTT
>TRBJ1-4|NA|TRBV2|NA
CASSERPRNEKLFF
TGTGCCAGCAGTGAACGCCCGCGGAATGAAAAACTGTTTTTT
>TRBJ2-7|NA|TRBV28|few
CASSTTEAPLSGEQYF
TGTGCCAGCAGTACCACTGAGGCTCCCCTCTCGGGGGAGCAGTACTTC
>TRBJ1-2|NA|TRBV7-9|many
CASSRTENYGYTF
TGTGCCAGCAGTCGAACAGAAAACTATGGCTACACCTTC
>TRBJ2-7|TRBD1|TRBV7-2|many
CASSSNRDSYEQYF
TGTGCCAGCAGCTCGAACCGGGACAGCTACGAGCAGTACTTC
>TRBJ2-7|TRBD1|TRBV2|few
CASSSGTGYYEQYF
TGTGCCAGCAGTTCCGGGACAGGTTACTACGAGCAGTACTTC
>TRBJ2-7|TRBD1|TRBV18|NA
CASSPGTAQTYEQYF
TGTGCCAGCTCACCAGGGACAGCGCAGACCTACGAGCAGTACTTC
>TRBJ2-5|NA|TRBV2|NA
CASSERLSVETQYF
TGTGCCAGCAGTGAACGGTTAAGCGTGGAGACCCAGTACTTC
>TRBJ2-4|NA|TRBV28|few
CASSPPREAKNIQYF
TGTGCCAGCAGTCCCCCCCGGGAAGCCAAAAACATTCAGTACTTC
>TRBJ2-7|NA|TRBV7-9|few
CASSLTSTEQYF
TGTGCCAGCAGTCTCACTAGTACCGAGCAGTACTTC
>TRBJ2-7|NA|TRBV7-3|few
CASSLRAGDEQYF
TGTGCCAGCAGCTTACGGGCGGGCGACGAGCAGTACTTC
>TRBJ2-7|NA|TRBV7-6|many
CASSSPGGSAYEQYF
TGTGCCAGCAGCTCTCCTGGGGGGTCCGCCTACGAGCAGTACTTC
>TRBJ2-7|TRBD1|TRBV18|few
CASSPRQGSGYEQYF
TGTGCCAGCTCACCCCGACAGGGATCAGGGTACGAGCAGTACTTC
>TRBJ2-7|TRBD1|TRBV4-2|many
CASSSASGQDYEQYF
TGTGCCAGCAGCTCGGCATCGGGACAGGACTACGAGCAGTACTTC
>TRBJ1-1|NA|TRBV21-1|NA
CASSKVAAGGANTEAFF
TGTGCCAGCAGCAAAGTAGCGGCAGGGGGCGCGAACACTGAAGCTTTCTTT